This entry concerns a single T cell receptor (beta chain). The length of the CDR3 is 13 residues. The germline gives CDR1 SGHTA, CDR2 FQGTGA. V was trimmed by 1 base and J by 3 bases, leaving 6 bases between them. The data are from a study of blood T cell repertoires in COVID-19. Study as a whole: There were acute and convalescent COVID-19 samples, and they came from the United States, Italy and Spain.

Assay: immunoSEQ multiplex PCR; the TCRdb copy retains only in-frame clones and omits some. Of roughly 250,000 clones listed, approximately 79% are singletons. The chain joins TRBV7-3 to TRBJ2-5; D is possibly TRBD2 (5 bases). The sequenced sample was peripheral blood. This clonotype originated in a middle-aged woman with active or convalescent COVID-19. CDR3 amino acids: CASSLRGKETQYF. CDR3 DNA: TGTGCCAGCAGCTTAAGAGGGAAAGAGACCCAGTACTTC.